The 9 T cell receptor beta chains given below trace back to one sample, sequenced in a study of identical twins. MiXCR, applied by TCRdb to the 5' RACE reads, yields one record per CDR3 protein. The sample contains a few hundred thousand distinct CDR3 sequences, 18% of which appear only once. The sample was naive T cells sorted from blood. Receptors originate from a man aged 50-60 years in good health.

A few counts support this clonotype. The chain is built from TRBV20-1 and TRBJ2-1, with 11 bases identical to TRBD1. CDR1 is DFQATT and CDR2 is SNEGSKA in the germline V gene (reference sequence). This CDR3 region has 15 residues. Germline trimming cut 2 bases from V and 8 bases from J; bases unmatched to any gene: 8. The CDR3 bases are TGCAGTGCTAGATCAGGACAGGGGGCGAGGGATGAGCAGTTCTTC. Translated: CSARSGQGARDEQFF.

This clonotype was observed a few times. The chain couples TRBV4-1 to TRBJ1-6; D unresolved. The CDR3 has 13 amino acids. Trimming pared 0 bases from V and 9 bases from J, leaving 6 bases between. Germline CDR1 MGHRA, CDR2 YSYEKL. The CDR3 sequence: CASSQDFGSPLHF. The CDR3 DNA is TGCGCCAGCAGCCAAGATTTCGGTTCACCCCTCCACTTT.

V is TRBV7-9 and J is TRBJ2-1; 11 positions agree with TRBD2. This CDR3 is built from 15 residues. CDR1 is SEHNR, CDR2 FQNEAQ, per germline (reference sequence). Trimming cost V 5 bases and J 4 bases; bases outside gene matches: 4. CDR3 in amino acids: CASSTSGRPYNEQFF. In nucleotides, the CDR3 is TGTGCCAGCAGCACTAGCGGGAGACCGTACAATGAGCAGTTCTTC.

This clonotype has at least ten counts. The chain joins TRBV5-1 to TRBJ2-7, with D possibly being TRBD1 or TRBD2 (6 bases each). The V gene lost 0 bases and the J gene lost 2 bases, with 12 bases spanning the gap. Germline loops: CDR1 SGHRS, CDR2 YFSETQ. This CDR3 comprises 15 residues. The CDR3 nucleotides are TGCGCCAGCAGCTTGGCCGCCGGGGGCCCCTACGAGCAGTACTTC. As protein: CASSLAAGGPYEQYF.

The table lists this clonotype with a few counts. The chain joins TRBV11-2 to TRBJ2-3; D is possibly TRBD2 (7 bases). V shed 5 bases and J shed 6 bases, with 24 bases lying between them. Germline loops: CDR1 SGHAT, CDR2 FQNNGV. The CDR3 runs to 17 residues. CDR3 bases: TGTGCCAGCAGCATACCCTGGGGGGGCGGGAGAACGGATACGCAGTATTTT. Its protein product is CASSIPWGGGRTDTQYF. The whole variable domain, remainder taken from reference TRBV11-2 and TRBJ2-3, is EAGVAQSPRYKIIEKRQSVAFWCNPISGHATLYWYQQILGQGPKLLIQFQNNGVVDDSQLPKDRFSAERLKGVDSTLKIQPAKLEDSAVYLCASSIPWGGGRTDTQYFGPGTRLTVL.

This clonotype turned up a few times. This sequence joins TRBV20-1 and TRBJ2-5, with D perhaps TRBD2 (5 bases). CDR1 is DFQATT, CDR2 SNEGSKA, per germline (reference sequence). The CDR3 runs to 14 residues. V dropped 6 bases and J dropped 5 bases, with 19 bases sitting between them. The CDR3 loop is CSAALYDYGETQYF. In DNA form, the CDR3 reads TGCAGTGCCGCTCTTTACGACTACGGGGAGACCCAGTACTTC.

This clonotype was seen many times. The chain has TRBV6-2 or TRBV6-3 and TRBJ2-7; D may be TRBD1 (5 bases). The V and J ends lost 6 bases and 3 bases respectively, with 6 bases between them. Germline V gene data show CDR1 as MNHEY and CDR2 as SVGEGT. The CDR3 sequence is 11 residues long. CDR3 sequence: CASRQGYEQYF. The CDR3 DNA is TGTGCCAGCAGGCAGGGCTACGAGCAGTACTTC.

The chain has TRBV24-1 and TRBJ2-2, with unresolved D. There are 16 residues in the CDR3. CDR1 and CDR2 (germline): KGHDR, SFDVKD. V was trimmed by 1 base and J by 4 bases, leaving 12 bases between them. The CDR3: CATSDFGPGRTGELFF. In nucleotides, the CDR3 is TGTGCCACCAGTGATTTTGGACCTGGTCGCACCGGGGAGCTGTTTTTT.

This clonotype was observed a few times. The chain recombines TRBV20-1 with TRBJ1-5; 7 positions agree with TRBD1. CDR1 and CDR2 from the germline V gene are DFQATT and SNEGSKA (reference sequence). The J segment lost 1 base and the V segment lost 4 bases, leaving 1 base of the junction unmatched. The CDR3 is 13 residues long. CDR3 nucleotides: TGCAGTGCTAAGACAGGGAGCAATCAGCCCCAGCATTTT. This translates into CSAKTGSNQPQHF.